The present T cell receptor (beta chain) was sequenced within a study of OX40 agonist ivuxolimab in advanced cancers. Concerning this clone itself: Its antigen is currently unknown.

The study's findings and limits: The study found among the lowest clonal expansion in partial responders at 0.1-3.0 mg/kg.

Trimming cost V 3 bases and J 8 bases, with 13 bases left between them. The V gene's germline CDR1 is SGHVS and CDR2 FNYEAQ. CDR3 length equals 14 residues. The table came from immunoSEQ multiplex PCR; TCRdb's copy has only in-frame clones and leaves some out. The sample carries about 48,000 clones, around 80% recorded once. Sample: CD4+ or CD8+ T cells sorted from blood, taken in a trial of the OX40 agonist ivuxolimab. The TCR comes from an adult with an advanced solid tumor such as melanoma, head and neck, liver or kidney cancer. This chain links TRBV7-6 with TRBJ1-4, with D possibly TRBD1 on 5 matching bases. The CDR3 loop reads CASSLFPGPEKLFF. The DNA of the CDR3 is TGTGCCAGCAGCTTGTTCCCAGGGCCCGAAAAACTGTTTTTT.